This TCR beta chain was profiled in a study of T-cell memory formation after mild COVID-19. Study background: Clusters were largely donor specific.

This clonotype was counted only a few times. Germline V CDR1 and CDR2: MNHEY, SVGAGI. Trimming took 2 bases from V and 5 from J; bases not matched to a gene: 2. CDR3 length equals 13 residues. 5'RACE, which relied on constant-segment primers, yielded TCR alpha and TCR beta cDNA libraries carrying sample barcodes and UMIs. TCRdb re-analysed the 5' RACE reads in MiXCR, keeping a single row per CDR3 protein. The sample comprises 350,000 to 450,000 distinct CDR3 sequences, around 18% of which are singletons, and around 8% rests with the top ten. The sequence came from an adult woman who had mild COVID-19 (a few samples of this study predate the infection). Cell type and time point are not known. Sequenced input: PBMCs or a T cell subset sorted from them (not recorded which). V and J are TRBV6-5 and TRBJ2-5; TRBD1 aligns across 7 bases. The CDR3 loop reads CASSYTGVETQYF. In DNA form, the CDR3 reads TGTGCCAGCAGTTACACAGGGGTGGAGACCCAGTACTTC.